This record concerns one TCR beta chain sequence. Samples underwent the assay at deep level. TCRdb's table, derived via immunoSEQ multiplex PCR, lists solely in-frame clones and lacks some. The sample records around 2.3 million clones, approximately 95% being singletons. The data derive from a study of shared clonotypes between healthy human individuals. At the level of the study: Donors were two women and a few men aged 18 to 49.

Germline CDR1 reads ENHRY; CDR2 reads SYGVKD. Trimming removed 6 bases from V and 1 base from J, with 15 bases in between. The CDR3 is 15 amino acids. The receptor was isolated from a man younger than 30 in good health. Input material: naive CD4+ T cells sorted from blood. As to subset: CD45RA+ positively selected. V is TRBV10-3 and J is TRBJ1-2; D unresolved. Here the CDR3 reads CAISGPDPYNYGYTF. The DNA of the CDR3 is TGTGCCATCAGCGGACCGGACCCTTATAACTATGGCTACACCTTC.